What follows are 29 T cell receptor beta chains derived from one specimen sequenced in a study of shared T cell receptors in the human thymus. Using immunoSEQ multiplex PCR, the repertoire was profiled, and TCRdb retains in-frame clones only, with some absent. The sample has hundreds of thousands of clones, more than 75% seen once. These data were also filed under a second study, of human thymus T cells.

The sequenced sample consisted of thymocytes. The receptors stem from a boy in the first two years of life with a congenital heart defect.

V is TRBV4-3 and J is TRBJ2-7; the match to TRBD1 covers 9 bases. The V segment lost 3 bases and the J segment 2 bases; nucleotides outside the gene matches: 5. The CDR3 sequence is 15 residues long. The V gene's germline CDR1 is LGHNA and CDR2 YSLEER. As DNA, the CDR3 is TGCGCCAGCAGCCAGTACCGGGACAGGGCCTACGAGCAGTACTTC. Amino acid sequence: CASSQYRDRAYEQYF.

The chain combines TRBV10-3 with TRBJ2-7; the match to TRBD1 covers 9 bases. V was clipped by 5 bases and J by 6 bases; unmatched bases: 8. Germline V gives CDR1 ENHRY, CDR2 SYGVKD. The CDR3 loop spans 14 amino acids. CDR3 nucleotide sequence: TGTGCCATCAGTTGGGGGACAGGGAATTCCGAGCAGTACTTC. Translated, it gives CAISWGTGNSEQYF.

The CDR3 DNA sequence: TGCGCCAGCAGCCAAGGCCACGGGTTAGCGGGAGGATCCTACGAGCAGTACTTC. Its protein is CASSQGHGLAGGSYEQYF. The chain recombines TRBV4-3 with TRBJ2-7, with 10 bases that match TRBD2. The CDR3 contains 18 residues. Germline V gene data show CDR1 as LGHNA and CDR2 as YSLEER. J gave up 1 base and V 1 base, and 10 bases lay outside the gene matches.

The gene calls are TRBV4-3 and TRBJ2-1, with D unresolved. This CDR3 comprises 17 residues. V dropped 0 bases and J dropped 0 bases, with 12 bases sitting between them. CDR1 is LGHNA, CDR2 YSLEER, per germline. The CDR3 loop reads CASSQDFLQDSYNEQFF. The CDR3, as DNA: TGCGCCAGCAGCCAAGACTTTCTTCAGGACTCCTACAATGAGCAGTTCTTC.

This chain connects TRBV27 to TRBJ1-1; D gene uncertain. V was cut by 7 bases and J by 3 bases, with 12 bases left in between. This CDR3 has 13 residues. Germline V gene sequence: CDR1 MNHEY, CDR2 SMNVEV (reference sequence). In DNA, the CDR3 is TGTGCCAGCAAATTGATGAGATACACTGAAGCTTTCTTT. The encoded protein is CASKLMRYTEAFF.

This clone was found once. The chain combines TRBV7-9 with TRBJ2-3; maybe TRBD2 (5 bases). CDR1 and CDR2 from the germline V gene are SEHNR and FQNEAQ (reference sequence). This CDR3 region has 18 residues. V dropped 5 bases and J dropped 1 base, with 22 bases sitting between them. The CDR3 spells CASSPDPRVVRRTDTQYF. The CDR3 nucleotides are TGTGCCAGCAGCCCCGACCCGCGGGTGGTGCGTCGCACAGATACGCAGTATTTT.

The chain recombines TRBV27 with TRBJ2-3; D may be TRBD1 (5 bases). The CDR3 length is 16 residues. The V end lost 2 bases, the J end lost 3 bases, and 15 bases lay between the germline ends. Germline V gene sequence: CDR1 MNHEY, CDR2 SMNVEV (reference sequence). Here the CDR3 DNA reads TGTGCCAGCAGTTTAGGAGTCCCTAGGGGTACAGATACGCAGTATTTT. It specifies CASSLGVPRGTDTQYF.

The chain recombines TRBV6-8 with TRBJ1-2, with a possible D match to TRBD1 (5 bases). Per the germline V gene, CDR1 is MNHGY and CDR2 is SAAAGT. V was cut by 2 bases and J by 5 bases, with 18 bases left in between. The CDR3 is made up of 16 amino acids. The CDR3, as DNA: TGTGCCAGCAGTTACCCGACAGCGGGTCCTTTTTATGGCTACACCTTC. It codes for CASSYPTAGPFYGYTF.

The chain links TRBV4-1 to TRBJ2-5; D is undetermined. Germline lookup yields CDR1 MGHRA and CDR2 YSYEKL. The CDR3 totals 14 residues. The germline V and J ends were trimmed by 2 bases and 1 base, with 8 bases remaining between them. The chain's CDR3 is CASSQRVVQETQYF. The CDR3 DNA reads TGCGCCAGCAGCCAAAGAGTGGTCCAAGAGACCCAGTACTTC.

This chain uses TRBV18 with TRBJ1-1; TRBD1 matches at 7 bases. V lost 3 bases to trimming and J lost 1 base; unmatched junction nucleotides: 2. Germline V gene data show CDR1 as KGHSH and CDR2 as LQKENI. The CDR3 is 14 residues long. The CDR3 coding sequence is TGTGCCAGCTCACCCCGGGACAGGAACACTGAAGCTTTCTTT. As protein: CASSPRDRNTEAFF. Full variable domain (remainder filled in from reference TRBV18 and TRBJ1-1): NAGVMQNPRHLVRRRGQEARLRCSPMKGHSHVYWYRQLPEEGLKFMVYLQKENIIDESGMPKERFSAEFPKEGPSILRIQQVVRGDSAAYFCASSPRDRNTEAFFGQGTRLTVV.

The J gene is TRBJ2-5, the V gene TRBV29-1; no firm D call. Germline V gene lookup returns CDR1 SQVTM and CDR2 ANQGSEA. Deletions cut 0 bases from V and 3 bases from J, with 8 bases between. The CDR3 is 13 amino acids. This CDR3 reads CSVEEVSEETQYF. The CDR3 DNA reads as TGCAGCGTTGAAGAGGTCAGTGAAGAGACCCAGTACTTC.

This chain uses TRBV28 with TRBJ2-2; 8 nucleotides align to TRBD1. Per germline, CDR1 MDHEN and CDR2 SYDVKM. The CDR3 runs to 15 residues. Trimming took 5 bases from V and 4 from J; bases not matched to a gene: 6. CDR3 sequence reads: CASSPPGTGTGELFF. CDR3 DNA sequence: TGTGCCAGCAGTCCCCCCGGGACAGGCACCGGGGAGCTGTTTTTT. The full variable domain, its missing parts supplied by reference TRBV28 and TRBJ2-2, is DVKVTQSSRYLVKRTGEKVFLECVQDMDHENMFWYRQDPGLGLRLIYFSYDVKMKEKGDIPEGYSVSREKKERFSLILESASTNQTSMYLCASSPPGTGTGELFFGEGSRLTVL.

The chain uses TRBV28 and TRBJ1-3; 7 bases align to TRBD1. V shed 6 bases, J shed 1 base, and the junction held 9 bases outside the gene matches. Germline V gives CDR1 MDHEN, CDR2 SYDVKM. CDR3 length equals 16 residues. CDR3 protein: CASSLGQPFSGNTIYF. The CDR3, as DNA: TGTGCCAGCAGCCTGGGACAGCCCTTTTCTGGAAACACCATATATTTT.

V gene TRBV5-1 combines with J gene TRBJ1-1, with TRBD1 as a possible D gene (5 bases). Germline loops: CDR1 SGHRS, CDR2 YFSETQ. With 6 bases removed from V and 2 bases from J, the gap between germline ends came to 17 bases. The CDR3 runs to 15 residues. The chain's CDR3 is CASTARGDYNTEAFF. In DNA, the CDR3 is TGCGCCAGCACTGCACGGGGGGACTATAACACTGAAGCTTTCTTT.

The chain uses TRBV10-3 and TRBJ2-2, with 8 bases aligning to TRBD1. Germline lookup yields CDR1 ENHRY and CDR2 SYGVKD. This CDR3 spans 18 amino acids. V shed 0 bases, J shed 4 bases, and the junction held 10 bases outside the gene matches. CDR3 protein: CAISESLPGTGRTGELFF. The CDR3 DNA is TGTGCCATCAGTGAGTCCCTCCCCGGGACAGGACGCACCGGGGAGCTGTTTTTT.

This clone was counted once. The CDR3, as DNA: TGCGCCAGCAGCTTGGGGGGAGGGGTCACAGATACGCAGTATTTT. Translated, it gives CASSLGGGVTDTQYF. The J gene is TRBJ2-3, the V gene TRBV5-1, with 7 bases lining up with TRBD2. The CDR3 runs 15 residues. CDR1 SGHRS and CDR2 YFSETQ come from the germline V gene. After removal of 0 bases from V and 2 bases from J, the junction contained 3 bases not matched to a gene.

The chain employs TRBV13 and TRBJ1-1, with D perhaps TRBD1 (6 bases). The germline gives CDR1 PRHDT, CDR2 FYEKMQ (reference sequence). Between the trimmed V and J ends, which lost 6 bases and 0 bases, there was a span of 20 bases. CDR3 length: 17 residues. The CDR3 coding sequence is TGTGCCAGCAGAAGGACAGAACCAATATCACTGAACACTGAAGCTTTCTTT. This gives the protein CASRRTEPISLNTEAFF.

The chain links TRBV7-2 to TRBJ2-5; 8 bases fit TRBD2. The CDR3 spans 15 residues. Germline V gene sequence: CDR1 SGHTA, CDR2 FQGNSA. J was trimmed by 6 bases and V by 1 base; bases with no gene match: 7. This chain's CDR3 is CASSLVGGGRKTQYF. CDR3 DNA sequence: TGTGCCAGCAGCTTAGTCGGGGGGGGCCGGAAGACCCAGTACTTC.

The chain is built from TRBV4-1 and TRBJ2-3, with D perhaps matching TRBD1 (6 bases). Trimming shortened V by 0 bases and J by 3 bases, and 22 bases separated the two germline ends. The CDR3 runs to 19 residues. CDR1 and CDR2 (germline): MGHRA, YSYEKL. This CDR3 is CASSQDSLKGVRETDTQYF. The CDR3 coding sequence is TGCGCCAGCAGCCAAGATTCGTTGAAGGGGGTGAGGGAGACAGATACGCAGTATTTT.

This chain joins TRBV14 and TRBJ2-7; the match to TRBD2 covers 13 bases. The germline V gene encodes CDR1 SGHDN and CDR2 FVKESK. CDR3 length: 14 residues. The J segment lost 6 bases and the V segment lost 6 bases, leaving 5 bases of the junction unmatched. The CDR3 coding sequence is TGTGCCAGCAGGGCGACTAGCGGGAGGTCCGAGCAGTACTTC. Translated, it gives CASRATSGRSEQYF.

The rearrangement joins TRBV7-8 to TRBJ2-6; 8 bases agree with TRBD1. Germline V gives CDR1 SGHVS, CDR2 FQNEAQ. The junction had 7 bases not matched to a gene; V was cut back by 3 bases and J by 0 bases. The CDR3 extends over 18 amino acids. The CDR3 sequence is CASSFGQGRGSGANVLTF. CDR3 nucleotides: TGTGCCAGCAGCTTTGGACAGGGTAGGGGCTCTGGGGCCAACGTCCTGACTTTC.

The CDR3 sequence is CASSRIRLSSYEQYF. The CDR3 DNA sequence: TGTGCCAGCAGTCGGATCAGGTTGAGCTCCTACGAGCAGTACTTC. This chain uses TRBV6-1 with TRBJ2-7; D is ambiguous. This CDR3 comprises 15 residues. Looked up from germline, CDR1 is MNHNS and CDR2 is SASEGT. Trimming cost V 5 bases and J 0 bases, with 14 bases left between them.

The V call is TRBV12-5, the J call TRBJ2-7; TRBD1 matches 8 bases. V lost 0 bases to trimming and J lost 5 bases; unmatched junction nucleotides: 18. Germline CDR1 is LGHNT and CDR2 is FRNRAP. The CDR3 is 19 amino acids. CDR3 in DNA: TGTGCTAGTGGTTTGGTTGGGACCCCGGGAACAGGGGGTGTCCACGAGCAGTACTTC. Its translation: CASGLVGTPGTGGVHEQYF.

The rearrangement links TRBV7-9 to TRBJ2-1, with 7 bases aligning to TRBD2. Germline-derived CDR1 and CDR2 are SEHNR and FQNEAQ (reference sequence). The V gene end was trimmed by 4 bases and the J gene end by 3 bases; junction bases not matched to a gene: 12. This CDR3 is 17 amino acids long. The CDR3: CASSSRPGTKNYNEQFF. The CDR3 nucleotides are TGTGCCAGCAGCTCTCGGCCCGGGACTAAAAACTACAATGAGCAGTTCTTC. Full variable domain (missing parts from reference TRBV7-9 and TRBJ2-1): DTGVSQNPRHKITKRGQNVTFRCDPISEHNRLYWYRQTLGQGPEFLTYFQNEAQLEKSRLLSDRFSAERPKGSFSTLEIQRTEQGDSAMYLCASSSRPGTKNYNEQFFGPGTRLTVL.

The chain links TRBV25-1 to TRBJ2-5; 7 bases line up with TRBD1. CDR1 is MGHDK, CDR2 SYGVNS, per germline. This CDR3 has 14 residues. V shed 6 bases, J shed 4 bases, and the junction held 8 bases outside the gene matches. The CDR3 region has the DNA TGTGCCAGCAGCCAACACAGGGGTGGAGAGACCCAGTACTTC. Translated: CASSQHRGGETQYF.

The V gene is TRBV7-2, the J gene TRBJ1-5; the D is unclear. V lost 5 bases, J lost 7 bases, and 9 bases lay in between. CDR1 is SGHTA and CDR2 is FQGNSA in the germline V gene. The CDR3 is 12 residues long. The CDR3 loop is CASSPAGQPQHF. DNA of the CDR3: TGTGCCAGCAGCCCCGCGGGGCAGCCCCAGCATTTT.

This sequence joins TRBV5-8 and TRBJ1-1; a weak D match, TRBD1 (5 bases). CDR1 and CDR2 from the germline V gene are SGHTS and YDEGEE. V dropped 3 bases and J dropped 0 bases, with 9 bases sitting between them. This CDR3 comprises 14 residues. The CDR3 is CASSSQVMNTEAFF. CDR3 DNA: TGTGCCAGCAGCTCACAGGTAATGAACACTGAAGCTTTCTTT.

This clone was counted between two and nine times. This chain uses TRBV6-1 with TRBJ1-2; unclear D gene. The germline V gene encodes CDR1 MNHNS and CDR2 SASEGT. V gave up 4 bases and J gave up 4 bases, with 13 bases separating them. The CDR3 length is 14 residues. The CDR3 DNA reads TGTGCCAGCAGTGCTCAGTATAACAGCTATGGCTACACCTTC. Residues: CASSAQYNSYGYTF.

The chain recombines TRBV10-3 with TRBJ2-1; 14 nucleotides match TRBD2. From germline, CDR1 is ENHRY and CDR2 SYGVKD. V was clipped by 4 bases and J by 0 bases; unmatched bases: 5. This CDR3 has 18 residues. In nucleotides, the CDR3 is TGTGCCATCAGTGTCCGGACTAGCGGGAGGAGCTCCTACAATGAGCAGTTCTTC. This codes for CAISVRTSGRSSYNEQFF.